A single sample gave rise to the 26 T cell receptor beta chains below, sequenced in a study of shared clonotypes between healthy human individuals. Sequencing was performed with immunoSEQ multiplex PCR; in TCRdb, only in-frame clones are kept and a portion is missing. The repertoire consists of approximately 470,000 clones, with 70% to 80% occurring once and the leading ten covering 12%. Sequenced sample: PBMCs. All receptors derive from a woman aged 40 to 50 in good health. Some clones in this sample may be carry-over from other donors' samples.

The chain couples TRBV19 to TRBJ2-7; D may be TRBD2 (6 bases). The V and J ends lost 1 base and 5 bases respectively, with 15 bases between them. The germline CDR1 and CDR2 sequences are LNHDA and SQIVND (reference sequence). There are 15 residues in the CDR3. The CDR3 bases are TGTGCCAGTAGTATAGGGGAGGCAGGGCGGCACGAGCAGTACTTC. It codes for CASSIGEAGRHEQYF.

This clone was observed once. Possible read error: a much larger clone is one base away. CDR3 DNA: TGTGCCTGGAGTGTGGGTCCCCACGAGCAGTACTTC. Translated: CAWSVGPHEQYF. The chain combines TRBV30 with TRBJ2-7; D remains unclear. This CDR3 is 12 amino acids long. V was cut by 0 bases and J by 5 bases, with 8 bases left in between. CDR1 GTSNPN and CDR2 SVGIG come from the germline V gene (reference sequence).

The chain joins TRBV7-2 to TRBJ2-3; 8 positions match TRBD1. J gave up 4 bases and V 5 bases, and 8 bases lay outside the gene matches. Germline CDR1 reads SGHTA; CDR2 reads FQGNSA. The CDR3 length is 15 residues. The CDR3 DNA follows: TGTGCCAGCAGCCTGGCGACAGGGGTTTCAGATACGCAGTATTTT. Amino acid sequence: CASSLATGVSDTQYF.

The gene calls are TRBV25-1 and TRBJ2-7, with D perhaps TRBD1 or TRBD2 (6 bases each). The V gene lost 1 base and the J gene lost 4 bases, with 14 bases spanning the gap. Germline V CDR1 and CDR2: MGHDK, SYGVNS. The CDR3 covers 15 residues. The CDR3, as DNA: TGTGCCAGCAGTGAATTAGATACAGGGACTTACGAGCAGTACTTC. Translation: CASSELDTGTYEQYF.

V is TRBV7-8 and J is TRBJ1-1, with D unresolved. The germline gives CDR1 SGHVS, CDR2 FQNEAQ. The CDR3 runs to 16 residues. V was shortened by 1 base and J by 5 bases, with 17 bases between the two germline ends. The CDR3 here is CASSLGYAGKRTEAFF. CDR3 in DNA: TGTGCCAGCAGCTTAGGCTACGCCGGCAAGAGGACTGAAGCTTTCTTT.

V is TRBV6-6 and J is TRBJ1-4, with a possible D match to TRBD1 (6 bases). Per germline, CDR1 MNHNY and CDR2 SVGAGI (reference sequence). V was trimmed by 0 bases and J by 8 bases, leaving 10 bases between them. The CDR3 totals 14 residues. The CDR3 here is CASSYSTGREKLFF. The CDR3 DNA reads TGTGCCAGCAGTTACTCGACAGGAAGGGAAAAACTGTTTTTT.

The chain employs TRBV9 and TRBJ2-5; D is possibly TRBD1 or TRBD2 (5 bases each). CDR3 length: 14 residues. Germline V CDR1 and CDR2: SGDLS, YYNGEE. Deletions cut 3 bases from V and 5 bases from J, with 14 bases between. CDR3 protein: CASSAGATTETQYF. The CDR3 nucleotides read TGTGCCAGCAGCGCCGGGGCCACAACTGAGACCCAGTACTTC.

The CDR3 sequence is CASSAQTNTEAFF. The CDR3 DNA sequence: TGTGCCAGCAGTGCGCAGACGAACACTGAAGCTTTCTTT. The chain is built from TRBV2 and TRBJ1-1; unclear D gene. V lost 4 bases and J lost 1, with 7 bases in between. CDR3 length equals 13 residues. The germline gives CDR1 SNHLY, CDR2 FYNNEI.

To note about this clone: This likely came from a read error, as a far larger clone is one base away. The sample carries other DNA sequences with the same CDR3. J is TRBJ2-3 and V is TRBV30; TRBD1 is a possible D gene (6 bases). This CDR3 has 14 residues. Germline values: CDR1 GTSNPN, CDR2 SVGIG (reference sequence). CDR3 sequence: CAWMRGRSTDTQYF. Here the CDR3 DNA reads TGTGCCTGGATGAGGGGGAGAAGCACGGATACGCAGTATTTT.

This clone was seen only a few times. The chain has TRBV7-2 and TRBJ1-4, with a possible D match to TRBD1 (6 bases). Deletions cut 5 bases from V and 3 bases from J, with 16 bases between. The CDR3 runs to 16 residues. Looked up from germline, CDR1 is SGHTA and CDR2 is FQGNSA. CDR3 sequence: CASSLTGGAANEKLFF. As DNA, the CDR3 is TGTGCCAGCAGCCTCACGGGGGGGGCGGCTAATGAAAAACTGTTTTTT.

CDR3 protein: CASSSPRGKMNTEAFF. In DNA, the CDR3 is TGTGCCAGCAGTTCGCCCAGGGGCAAAATGAACACTGAAGCTTTCTTT. This chain joins TRBV28 and TRBJ1-1, with D perhaps matching TRBD1 (6 bases). With 4 bases removed from V and 0 bases from J, the gap between germline ends came to 15 bases. The CDR3 runs to 16 residues. CDR1 is MDHEN and CDR2 is SYDVKM in the germline V gene.

This clone was observed a single time. The CDR3 sequence: CASKVQGEETQYF. The CDR3 DNA is TGTGCCAGTAAAGTGCAGGGAGAAGAGACCCAGTACTTC. V gene TRBV19 combines with J gene TRBJ2-5; either TRBD1 or TRBD2 may supply D (5 bases each). V was cut by 7 bases and J by 3 bases, with 12 bases left in between. The germline V gene has CDR1 LNHDA and CDR2 SQIVND (reference sequence). The CDR3 totals 13 residues.

This clone was counted many times. The V and J genes are TRBV11-3 and TRBJ2-5, with TRBD2 as a possible D gene (6 bases). V shed 1 base and J shed 1 base, with 13 bases lying between them. Germline values: CDR1 SGHNT, CDR2 YENEEA. This CDR3 comprises 16 residues. This CDR3 is CASSLGAGTPQETQYF. The CDR3 nucleotides are TGTGCCAGCAGCTTAGGGGCCGGGACTCCCCAAGAGACCCAGTACTTC.

The genes are TRBV6-1 and TRBJ1-1, with D uncertain. CDR1 and CDR2 (germline): MNHNS, SASEGT. The CDR3 has 14 amino acids. Trimming left V 5 bases short and J 4 bases short, with 14 bases between. CDR3 DNA: TGTGCCAGCAGTCCTGAAGAGGTAACCACTGAAGCTTTCTTT. This translates into CASSPEEVTTEAFF.

Here the CDR3 reads CASSLLVGILNTF. The CDR3, as DNA: TGTGCCAGCAGCTTATTGGTGGGCATCCTCAACACCTTC. The chain uses TRBV7-9 and TRBJ1-2; no clear D gene. V gave up 2 bases and J gave up 12 bases, with 16 bases separating them. CDR3 size: 13 residues. Germline V gene data show CDR1 as SEHNR and CDR2 as FQNEAQ (reference sequence).

The chain carries TRBV5-1 and TRBJ2-5; tentatively, D is TRBD2 (6 bases). The germline V and J ends were trimmed by 0 bases and 0 bases, with 12 bases remaining between them. The CDR3 sequence is 16 residues long. Germline values: CDR1 SGHRS, CDR2 YFSETQ. CDR3 nucleotide sequence: TGCGCCAGCAGCTTGGTTTTAGCGGTGTACCAAGAGACCCAGTACTTC. Translating gives CASSLVLAVYQETQYF.

This sequence joins TRBV2 and TRBJ2-2; D possibly corresponds to TRBD2 (5 bases). Germline V gene data show CDR1 as SNHLY and CDR2 as FYNNEI. Trimming removed 5 bases from V and 6 bases from J, with 10 bases in between. The CDR3 runs to 13 residues. CDR3 bases: TGTGCCAGCAGTCAAACTAGTTCCGGGGAGCTGTTTTTT. It yields the protein CASSQTSSGELFF.

Only a few counts were recorded for this clone. The sample has other DNA sequences that encode this CDR3 too. CDR3 residues: CAWGALGTEAFF. CDR3 nucleotides: TGTGCCTGGGGCGCCTTGGGCACTGAAGCTTTCTTT. The chain combines TRBV30 with TRBJ1-1; no clear D. The length of the CDR3 is 12 residues. The V end was cut by 5 bases, the J end by 4 bases, with 11 bases between. Germline V gene data show CDR1 as GTSNPN and CDR2 as SVGIG (reference sequence).

The chain combines TRBV2 with TRBJ2-7; 8 bases agree with TRBD1. Germline trimming cut 9 bases from V and 1 base from J; bases unmatched to any gene: 8. CDR3 size: 14 residues. The germline gives CDR1 SNHLY, CDR2 FYNNEI. The CDR3 region is CASQPDRGSYEQYF. Written as DNA, the CDR3 is TGTGCCAGTCAACCCGACAGGGGATCCTACGAGCAGTACTTC. Looking up the rest from reference TRBV2 and TRBJ2-7 gives the full variable domain: EPEVTQTPSHQVTQMGQEVILRCVPISNHLYFYWYRQILGQKVEFLVSFYNNEISEKSEIFDDQFSVERPDGSNFTLKIRSTKLEDSAMYFCASQPDRGSYEQYFGPGTRLTVT.

The chain is built from TRBV9 and TRBJ2-2; D is uncertain. CDR1 is SGDLS, CDR2 YYNGEE, per germline. CDR3 length: 12 amino acids. Trimming took off 4 bases at V and 6 bases at J, with 7 bases between the two ends. This chain's CDR3 is CASSSPPGELFF. The CDR3 nucleotides read TGTGCCAGCAGCTCTCCTCCCGGGGAGCTGTTTTTT.

The chain is built from TRBV5-1 and TRBJ2-1, with TRBD1 identical over 8 bases. J lost 0 bases, V lost 2 bases, and 4 bases had no gene match. This CDR3 contains 16 residues. Germline assignment: CDR1 SGHRS and CDR2 YFSETQ. The DNA of the CDR3 is TGCGCCAGCAGCTTCCGGGACAGGACCTCCTACAATGAGCAGTTCTTC. Amino acid sequence: CASSFRDRTSYNEQFF.

V usage is TRBV15 and J usage is TRBJ2-1, with TRBD1 matching over 7 bases. Germline trimming cut 5 bases from V and 7 bases from J; bases unmatched to any gene: 5. Germline CDR1 and CDR2: LNHNV and YYDKDF (reference sequence). The length of the CDR3 is 13 residues. CDR3 DNA: TGTGCCACCAGCTTACAGGGGATGAATGAGCAGTTCTTC. Translation gives CATSLQGMNEQFF.

This clone has just one count. The rearrangement joins TRBV5-1 to TRBJ2-2; 12 nucleotides agree with TRBD2. This CDR3 is built from 17 residues. V lost 0 bases to trimming and J lost 2 bases; unmatched junction nucleotides: 2. The V gene's germline CDR1 is SGHRS and CDR2 YFSETQ. The CDR3 sequence: CASSLGLAGDNTGELFF. CDR3 DNA: TGCGCCAGCAGCTTGGGACTAGCGGGAGACAACACCGGGGAGCTGTTTTTT.

The rearrangement links TRBV6-1 to TRBJ2-3; D is uncertain. V was cut by 1 base and J by 5 bases, with 7 bases left in between. This CDR3 has 13 residues. CDR1 and CDR2 from the germline V gene are MNHNS and SASEGT. Here the CDR3 DNA reads TGTGCCAGCAGTGAAGAGAGGATAGATACGCAGTATTTT. Protein product: CASSEERIDTQYF.

This clone came up once. V usage is TRBV30 and J usage is TRBJ1-1, with D possibly TRBD1 on 6 matching bases. The CDR3 length is 14 residues. The germline V and J ends were trimmed by 6 bases and 1 base, with 15 bases remaining between them. Germline V gives CDR1 GTSNPN, CDR2 SVGIG (reference sequence). The CDR3 protein is CACGGRVENTEAFF. DNA for the CDR3: TGTGCCTGCGGGGGCAGGGTCGAGAACACTGAAGCTTTCTTT.

The CDR3 coding sequence is TGTGCCAGCAGTTACAGGGAATACTCTGGAAACACCATATATTTT. This codes for CASSYREYSGNTIYF. This chain joins TRBV6-5 and TRBJ1-3; D gene ambiguous. CDR3 length: 15 amino acids. Germline V lookup: CDR1 MNHEY, CDR2 SVGAGI. V lost 2 bases, J lost 0 bases, and 8 bases lay in between.